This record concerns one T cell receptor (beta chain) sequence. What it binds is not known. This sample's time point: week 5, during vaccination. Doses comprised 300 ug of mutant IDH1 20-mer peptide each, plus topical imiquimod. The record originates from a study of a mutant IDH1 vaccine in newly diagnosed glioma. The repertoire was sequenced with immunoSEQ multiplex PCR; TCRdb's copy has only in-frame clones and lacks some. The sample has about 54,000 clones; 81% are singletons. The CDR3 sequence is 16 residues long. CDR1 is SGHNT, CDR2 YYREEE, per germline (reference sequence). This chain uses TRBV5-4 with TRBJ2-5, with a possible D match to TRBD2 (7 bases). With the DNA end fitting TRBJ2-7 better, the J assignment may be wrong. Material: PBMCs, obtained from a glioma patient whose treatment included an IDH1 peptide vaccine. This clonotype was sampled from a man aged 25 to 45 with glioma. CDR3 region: CASSLGFGRGASEQYF. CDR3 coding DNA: TGTGCCAGCAGCTTGGGGTTTGGACGGGGGGCCTCCGAGCAGTACTTC.